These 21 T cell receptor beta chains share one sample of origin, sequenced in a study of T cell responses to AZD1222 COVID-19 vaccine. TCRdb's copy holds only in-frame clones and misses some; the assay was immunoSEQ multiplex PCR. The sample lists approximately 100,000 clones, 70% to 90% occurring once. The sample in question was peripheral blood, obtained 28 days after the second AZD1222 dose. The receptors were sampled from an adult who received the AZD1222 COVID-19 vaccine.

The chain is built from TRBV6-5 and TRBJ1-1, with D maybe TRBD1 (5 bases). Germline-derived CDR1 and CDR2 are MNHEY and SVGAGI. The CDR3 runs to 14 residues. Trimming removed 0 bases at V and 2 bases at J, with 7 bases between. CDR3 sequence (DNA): TGTGCCAGCAGTTACTCGAGGGACAACACTGAAGCTTTCTTT. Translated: CASSYSRDNTEAFF.

The CDR3 loop reads CASSSTDRVGGYTF. DNA for the CDR3: TGTGCCAGCAGCTCAACGGACAGGGTGGGCGGCTACACCTTC. The chain carries TRBV7-9 and TRBJ1-2; 8 positions match TRBD1. This CDR3 is built from 14 residues. Per germline, CDR1 SEHNR and CDR2 FQNEAQ (reference sequence). V was pared by 4 bases and J by 8 bases, with 9 bases of the junction left unmatched.

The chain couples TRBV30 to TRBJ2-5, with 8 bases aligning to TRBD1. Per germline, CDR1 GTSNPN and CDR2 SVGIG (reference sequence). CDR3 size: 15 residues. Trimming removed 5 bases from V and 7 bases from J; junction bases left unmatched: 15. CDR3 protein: CAWVDRGRGFGTQYF. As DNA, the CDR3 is TGTGCCTGGGTAGACAGGGGAAGGGGCTTTGGGACCCAGTACTTC.

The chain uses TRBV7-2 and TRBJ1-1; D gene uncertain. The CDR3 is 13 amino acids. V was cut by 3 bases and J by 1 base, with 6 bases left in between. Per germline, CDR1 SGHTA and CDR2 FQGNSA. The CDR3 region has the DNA TGTGCCAGCAGCTTCTTCCGGAACACTGAAGCTTTCTTT. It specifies CASSFFRNTEAFF.

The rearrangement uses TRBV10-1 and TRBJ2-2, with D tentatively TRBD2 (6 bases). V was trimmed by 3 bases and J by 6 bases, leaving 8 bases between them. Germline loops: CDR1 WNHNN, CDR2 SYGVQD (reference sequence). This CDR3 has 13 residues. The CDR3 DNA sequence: TGCGCCAGCAGTGATTGGGGGGCCGGGGAGCTGTTTTTT. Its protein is CASSDWGAGELFF.

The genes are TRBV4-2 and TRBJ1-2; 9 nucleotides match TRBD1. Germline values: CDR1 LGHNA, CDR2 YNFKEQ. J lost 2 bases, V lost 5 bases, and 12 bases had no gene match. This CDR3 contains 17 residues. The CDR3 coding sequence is TGTGCCAGCAGCTACGGGACAGGGTCTTTACAAAACTATGGCTACACCTTC. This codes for CASSYGTGSLQNYGYTF.

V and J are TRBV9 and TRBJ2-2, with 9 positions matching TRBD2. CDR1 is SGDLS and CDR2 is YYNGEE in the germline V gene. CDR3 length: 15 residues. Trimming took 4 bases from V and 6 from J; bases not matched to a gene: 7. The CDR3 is CASSPRIAGAGELFF. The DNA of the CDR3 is TGTGCCAGCAGCCCTCGGATAGCGGGAGCCGGGGAGCTGTTTTTT.

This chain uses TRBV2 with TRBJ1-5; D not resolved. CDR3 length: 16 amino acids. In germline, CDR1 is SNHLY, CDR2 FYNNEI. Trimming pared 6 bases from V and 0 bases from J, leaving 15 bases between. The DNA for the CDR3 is TGTGCCAGCAGCAGCGGGCCCAGATATAGCAATCAGCCCCAGCATTTT. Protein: CASSSGPRYSNQPQHF.

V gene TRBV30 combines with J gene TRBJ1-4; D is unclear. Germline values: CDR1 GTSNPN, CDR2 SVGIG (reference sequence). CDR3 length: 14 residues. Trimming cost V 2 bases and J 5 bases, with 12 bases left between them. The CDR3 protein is CAWSSSGGNEKLFF. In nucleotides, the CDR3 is TGTGCCTGGAGTAGTAGCGGTGGGAATGAAAAACTGTTTTTT.

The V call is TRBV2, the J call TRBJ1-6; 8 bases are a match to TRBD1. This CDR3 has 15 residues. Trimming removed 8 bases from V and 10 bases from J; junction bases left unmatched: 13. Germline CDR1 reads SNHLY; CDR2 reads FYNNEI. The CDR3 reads CASVVVTGDFSPLHF. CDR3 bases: TGTGCCAGCGTAGTGGTGACAGGGGATTTCTCACCCCTCCACTTT.

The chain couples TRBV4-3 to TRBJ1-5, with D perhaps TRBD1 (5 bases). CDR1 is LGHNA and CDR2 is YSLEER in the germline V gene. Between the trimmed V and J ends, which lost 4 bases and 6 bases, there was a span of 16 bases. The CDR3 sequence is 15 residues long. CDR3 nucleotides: TGCGCCAGCAGCCGGCTTCCGGGGGTTGGTCAGCCCCAGCATTTT. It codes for CASSRLPGVGQPQHF.

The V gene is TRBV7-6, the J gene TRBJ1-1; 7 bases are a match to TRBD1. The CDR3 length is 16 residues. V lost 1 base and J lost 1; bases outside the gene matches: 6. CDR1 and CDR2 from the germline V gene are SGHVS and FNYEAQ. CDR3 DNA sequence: TGTGCCAGCAGCTTAGGTACAGGGGTGGGGAACACTGAAGCTTTCTTT. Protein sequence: CASSLGTGVGNTEAFF.

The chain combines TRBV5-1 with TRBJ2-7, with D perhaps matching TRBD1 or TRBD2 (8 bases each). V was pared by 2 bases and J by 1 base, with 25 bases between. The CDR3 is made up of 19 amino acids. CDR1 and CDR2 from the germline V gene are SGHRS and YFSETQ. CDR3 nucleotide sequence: TGCGCCAGCAGCTTATCAGGGGGCGGGAGAGCGGGAGTGTCCTACGAGCAGTACTTC. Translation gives CASSLSGGGRAGVSYEQYF.

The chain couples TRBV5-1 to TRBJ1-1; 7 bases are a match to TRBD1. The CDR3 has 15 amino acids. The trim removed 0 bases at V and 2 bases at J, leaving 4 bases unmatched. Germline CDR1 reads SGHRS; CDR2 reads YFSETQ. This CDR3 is CASSLGGTENTEAFF. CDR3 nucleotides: TGCGCCAGCAGCTTGGGCGGGACAGAAAACACTGAAGCTTTCTTT.

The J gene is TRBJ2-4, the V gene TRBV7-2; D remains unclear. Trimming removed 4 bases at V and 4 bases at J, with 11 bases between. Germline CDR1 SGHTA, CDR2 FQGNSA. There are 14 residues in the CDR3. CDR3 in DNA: TGTGCCAGCAGCTCGGGTAGCAATAAAAACATTCAGTACTTC. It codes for CASSSGSNKNIQYF.

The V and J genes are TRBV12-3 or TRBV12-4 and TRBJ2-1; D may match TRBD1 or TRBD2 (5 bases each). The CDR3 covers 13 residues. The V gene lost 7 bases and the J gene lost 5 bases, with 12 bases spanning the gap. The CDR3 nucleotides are TGTGCCAGCACCGGGACGACCCACAATGAGCAGTTCTTC. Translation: CASTGTTHNEQFF.

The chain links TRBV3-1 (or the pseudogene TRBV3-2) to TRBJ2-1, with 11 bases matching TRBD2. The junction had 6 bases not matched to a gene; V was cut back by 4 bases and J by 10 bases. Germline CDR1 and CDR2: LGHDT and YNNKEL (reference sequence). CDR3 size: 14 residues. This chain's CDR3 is CASSLPGLADEQFF. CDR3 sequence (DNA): TGTGCCAGCAGCCTTCCGGGACTAGCGGACGAGCAGTTCTTC.

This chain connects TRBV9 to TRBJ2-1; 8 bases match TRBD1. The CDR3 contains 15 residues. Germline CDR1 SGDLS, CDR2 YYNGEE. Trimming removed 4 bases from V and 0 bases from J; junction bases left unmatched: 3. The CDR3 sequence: CASSTTGDSYNEQFF. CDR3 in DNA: TGTGCCAGCAGCACGACAGGGGACTCCTACAATGAGCAGTTCTTC.

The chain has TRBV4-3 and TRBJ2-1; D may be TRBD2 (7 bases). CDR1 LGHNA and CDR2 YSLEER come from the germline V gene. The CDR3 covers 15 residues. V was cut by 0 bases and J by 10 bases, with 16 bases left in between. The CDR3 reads CASSQEGTTGREQFF. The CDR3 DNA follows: TGCGCCAGCAGCCAAGAAGGGACTACAGGGAGAGAGCAGTTCTTC.

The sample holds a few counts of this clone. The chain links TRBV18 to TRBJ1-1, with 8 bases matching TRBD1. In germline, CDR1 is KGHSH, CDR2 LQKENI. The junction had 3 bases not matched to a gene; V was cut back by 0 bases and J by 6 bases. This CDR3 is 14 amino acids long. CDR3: CASSPPADRAEAFF. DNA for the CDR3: TGTGCCAGCTCACCACCGGCGGACAGGGCTGAAGCTTTCTTT.

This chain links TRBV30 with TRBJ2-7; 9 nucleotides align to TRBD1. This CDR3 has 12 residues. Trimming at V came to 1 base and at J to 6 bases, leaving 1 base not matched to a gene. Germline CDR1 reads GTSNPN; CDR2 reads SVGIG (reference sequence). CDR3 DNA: TGTGCCTGGAGTGGGACAGGGGTCGAGCAGTACTTC. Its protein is CAWSGTGVEQYF.